This T cell receptor (beta chain) stems from a study of OX40 agonist ivuxolimab in advanced cancers. The CDR3 covers 15 residues. Germline assignment: CDR1 SGHRS and CDR2 YFSETQ. Unmatched junction bases numbered 8, after V lost 4 bases and J lost 8 bases. Assay: immunoSEQ multiplex PCR; the TCRdb copy retains only in-frame clones and omits some. Seen here are 50,000 to 65,000 clones, roughly 86% observed once, and the top ten hold over 2.5%. Here the sequenced sample was CD4+ or CD8+ T cells sorted from blood, taken in a trial of the OX40 agonist ivuxolimab. This sequence was found in an adult with an advanced solid tumor such as melanoma, head and neck, liver or kidney cancer. The gene calls are TRBV5-1 and TRBJ1-4, with 10 bases aligning to TRBD1. The CDR3: CASSQGQGTREKLFF. The CDR3, as DNA: TGCGCCAGCAGCCAGGGACAGGGGACGAGAGAAAAACTGTTTTTT.